This T cell receptor (beta chain) originates from a study of PD-1 blockade in classical Hodgkin lymphoma. Study-level results: Complete responders' baseline diversity resembled that of newly diagnosed patients.

On this clone: Its target is unknown.

All trial patients relapsed after autologous stem cell transplantation. Per the germline V gene, CDR1 is MNHNY and CDR2 is SVGAGI (reference sequence). Trimming stripped 11 bases from V and 9 bases from J, with 16 bases between. The CDR3 spans 11 residues. TCRdb keeps only in-frame clones here, not all; method: immunoSEQ multiplex PCR. The data show roughly 42,000 clones, roughly 70% seen once. Sequencing used peripheral blood mononuclear cells (PBMCs), obtained at baseline. This receptor was taken from a human donor with classical Hodgkin lymphoma. The chain has TRBV6-6 and TRBJ1-2; no definite D call. The CDR3 bases are TGTGCCGTCCGGGAGCCCGATAGCTACACCTTC. Translating it yields CAVREPDSYTF.